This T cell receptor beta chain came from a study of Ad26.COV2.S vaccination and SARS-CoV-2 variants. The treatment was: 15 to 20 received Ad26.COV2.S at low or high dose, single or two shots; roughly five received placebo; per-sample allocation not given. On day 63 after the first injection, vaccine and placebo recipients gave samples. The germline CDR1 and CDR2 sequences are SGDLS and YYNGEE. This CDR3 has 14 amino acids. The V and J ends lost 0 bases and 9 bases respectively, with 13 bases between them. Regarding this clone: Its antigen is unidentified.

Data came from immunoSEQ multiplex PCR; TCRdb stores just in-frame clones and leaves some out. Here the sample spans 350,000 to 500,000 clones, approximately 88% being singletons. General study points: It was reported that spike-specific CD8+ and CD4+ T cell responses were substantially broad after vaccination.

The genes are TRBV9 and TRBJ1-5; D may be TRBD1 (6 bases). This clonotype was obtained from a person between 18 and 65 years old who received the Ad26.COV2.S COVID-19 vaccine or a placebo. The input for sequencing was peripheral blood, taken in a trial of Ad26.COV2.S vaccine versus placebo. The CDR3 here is CASSVDPGERPQHF. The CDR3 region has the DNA TGTGCCAGCAGCGTAGATCCAGGGGAACGGCCCCAGCATTTT. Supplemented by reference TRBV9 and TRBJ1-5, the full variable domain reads DSGVTQTPKHLITATGQRVTLRCSPRSGDLSVYWYQQSLDQGLQFLIQYYNGEERAKGNILERFSAQQFPDLHSELNLSSLELGDSALYFCASSVDPGERPQHFGDGTRLSIL.